The rows below give T cell receptor beta chains drawn from one sample of a study of stem cell transplantation in POMP-related autoinflammatory disease. The method was immunoSEQ multiplex PCR; TCRdb's version includes in-frame clones alone and lacks a portion of them. The sample holds tens of thousands of clones, roughly 93% seen once. The specimen was CD4+ T cells from PBMCs, collected after stem cell transplantation. All receptors come from a human patient with POMP-related autoinflammation and immune dysregulation (PRAID). Some T cells here may be from the graft donor. The CDR3 runs from the conserved cysteine through the conserved F or W. The D gene is left open where the match is weak. Only part of the rows carry a size: once, few, many, or a class if the clone is expanded.

size	V	D	J	DNA	CDR3
NA	TRBV6-7	NA	TRBJ1-3	TGTGCCAGCAGTTACCAGAAAATAAGGTTCTCTGGAAACACCATATATTTT	CASSYQKIRFSGNTIYF
NA	TRBV25-1	NA	TRBJ2-2	TGTGCCACCCGAAAGACGAACACCGGGGAGCTGTTTTTT	CATRKTNTGELFF
NA	TRBV6-5	NA	TRBJ1-4	TGTGCCAGCAGCCGCTCGGGGAGGACTAATGAAAAACTGTTTTTT	CASSRSGRTNEKLFF
NA	TRBV2	TRBD1	TRBJ2-2	TGTGCCAGCAGCGGACAGGAGAACACCGGGGAGCTGTTTTTT	CASSGQENTGELFF
few	TRBV27	NA	TRBJ1-2	TGTGCCAGCAGTCCAGACCGGGGCCGAAACTATGGCTACACCTTC	CASSPDRGRNYGYTF
NA	TRBV7-8	TRBD1	TRBJ1-5	TGTGCCAGCAGCTTGGACAGGGTCGGCCAGCCCCAGCATTTT	CASSLDRVGQPQHF
few	TRBV7-9	NA	TRBJ1-1	TGTGCCACTAGACAGGCTTCGAACACTGAAGCTTTCTTT	CATRQASNTEAFF
NA	TRBV5-8	TRBD1	TRBJ1-4	TGTGCCAGCAGGACGGGGACAGCCGATGTTGGAGAAAAACTGTTTTTT	CASRTGTADVGEKLFF
NA	TRBV3-1/TRBV3-2	NA	TRBJ2-2	TGTGCCAGCAGCCAAGGCGGGACATACCCCGGGGAGCTGTTTTTT	CASSQGGTYPGELFF
NA	TRBV3-1/TRBV3-2	NA	TRBJ2-4	TGTGCCAGCAGCCAAGATCCGGCAACCCTGCTAGCCAAAAACATTCAGTACTTC	CASSQDPATLLAKNIQYF
NA	TRBV6-5	NA	TRBJ1-6	TGTGCCAGCAGTAGGGTTTTGGATTCACCCCTCCACTTT	CASSRVLDSPLHF
NA	TRBV20-1	NA	TRBJ2-1	TGCAGTGCTAGTTCCGGGACGGAATACAATGAGCAGTTCTTC	CSASSGTEYNEQFF
NA	TRBV28	NA	TRBJ1-6	TGTGCCAGCAGTTTCTTGGACATTAATTCACCCCTCCACTTT	CASSFLDINSPLHF
NA	TRBV6-1	NA	TRBJ1-6	TGTGCCAGCAATCCGGAGGGCGCTTTTAGCTCACCCCTCCACTTT	CASNPEGAFSSPLHF
NA	TRBV24-1	TRBD1	TRBJ2-5	TGTGCCACCAGTGATCCCGGGACAGGGAAAGAGACCCAGTACTTC	CATSDPGTGKETQYF
NA	TRBV28	NA	TRBJ2-5	TGTGCCAGCAGTTTACGGCCCCCGAGGGAGGAGACCCAGTACTTC	CASSLRPPREETQYF
NA	TRBV30	NA	TRBJ1-1	TGTGCCTGGAGTGTACGACGGAACACTGAAGCTTTCTTT	CAWSVRRNTEAFF
once	TRBV5-1	NA	TRBJ2-5	TGCGCCAGCAGCCCCCCACTGACTGGAACCTTCCAAGAGACCCAGTACTTC	CASSPPLTGTFQETQYF
NA	TRBV19	TRBD1	TRBJ1-2	TGTGCCAGTAGTGGACAGGGCTTCAGTGGCTACACCTTC	CASSGQGFSGYTF
NA	TRBV6-1	TRBD1	TRBJ1-2	TGTGCCAGCAGACCAGGGGGTACTAACTATGGCTACACCTTC	CASRPGGTNYGYTF
NA	TRBV2	TRBD1	TRBJ2-2	TGTGCCAGCAGACCACAGGGGGCGGCCGGGGAGCTGTTTTTT	CASRPQGAAGELFF
NA	TRBV29-1	NA	TRBJ1-2	TGCAGCGTTGAAACCCAAGACTATGGCTACACCTTC	CSVETQDYGYTF